A selection of T cell receptor beta chains follows, all from one sample in a study of blood T cell repertoires in COVID-19. The repertoire was sequenced with immunoSEQ multiplex PCR; TCRdb's copy has only in-frame clones and lacks some. The sample consists of some 240,000 clones, almost 85% of them appearing once. The sequencing input was peripheral blood. The receptor source for this set is a woman between 65 and 79 years old with COVID-19, enrolled during active disease. Each CDR3 is given with its conserved first and last residue. The D gene is left open where the match is weak. For some rows the clone size is stated as once, few or many, or as a class when expanded; others skip it.

TGTGCCAGCAGTTCAAGTTGGGGAGCCGGGGCCAACGTCCTGACTTTC | CASSSSWGAGANVLTF | NA | NA | TRBJ2-6 | TRBV6-5
TGTGCCAGCAGCTTGGGGACGACGGGAGGGCCGGGGTACGAGCAGTACTTC | CASSLGTTGGPGYEQYF | NA | TRBD2 | TRBJ2-7 | TRBV5-6
TGTGCCAGCTCACCGGTGGCAGGGGGAAGAGGTGAGCAGTTCTTC | CASSPVAGGRGEQFF | NA | TRBD1 | TRBJ2-1 | TRBV18
TGTGCCAGCAGCCGCTTTTCGGGGACAGACTCAGAGACCCAGTACTTC | CASSRFSGTDSETQYF | NA | TRBD1 | TRBJ2-5 | TRBV7-2
TGCGCCAGCAGCCAAGATGACAGCTCCTATGGCTACACCTTC | CASSQDDSSYGYTF | few | NA | TRBJ1-2 | TRBV4-3
TGCGCCAGCAGCCACACCGGGACATTCCCAGCAGATACGCAGTATTTT | CASSHTGTFPADTQYF | NA | NA | TRBJ2-3 | TRBV4-3
TGTGCCATCAGTGAATCAGGGGCCACCTACGAGCAGTACTTC | CAISESGATYEQYF | NA | NA | TRBJ2-7 | TRBV10-3
TGCGCCAGCAGCCAAGAAGGTGGTGACAGTTTACTAAGAGTATCGAACATTCAGTACTTC | CASSQEGGDSLLRVSNIQYF | NA | NA | TRBJ2-4 | TRBV4-3
TGTGCCAGCAGCTTGCCGGGACAGGGCACTGAAGCTTTCTTT | CASSLPGQGTEAFF | NA | TRBD1 | TRBJ1-1 | TRBV7-9
TGTGCCACCACTGAGGACAGACCCTTCTTC | CATTEDRPFF | NA | NA | TRBJ2-1 | TRBV24-1
TGCAGCGTTGAGACCGGCAGGATCACTGAAGCTTTCTTT | CSVETGRITEAFF | NA | NA | TRBJ1-1 | TRBV29-1
TGCAGTGCTAGTACTCAGGCGGGAGGGGCCACAGATACGCAGTATTTT | CSASTQAGGATDTQYF | NA | TRBD2 | TRBJ2-3 | TRBV20-1
TGTGCCAGCAGCTTAGAGATAGCGGGGGGCTACAATGAGCAGTTCTTC | CASSLEIAGGYNEQFF | NA | TRBD2 | TRBJ2-1 | TRBV7-2
TGTGCCACCAGTGATCCAGGGTTAAATACGCAGTATTTT | CATSDPGLNTQYF | NA | NA | TRBJ2-3 | TRBV24-1
TGTGCCAGCAGTGACAGTCACGTCTATGGCTACACCTTC | CASSDSHVYGYTF | NA | NA | TRBJ1-2 | TRBV25-1
TGTGCCAGCAGCTTAGTGGCCGGGGGGAGCACAGATACGCAGTATTTT | CASSLVAGGSTDTQYF | few | TRBD2 | TRBJ2-3 | TRBV7-8
TGTGCCAGTAGCCCTTCGGGACAGGGGAATTCACCCCTCCACTTT | CASSPSGQGNSPLHF | NA | TRBD1 | TRBJ1-6 | TRBV19
TGCGCCAGCAGCTTGGTTACTCGGGACAGGGGAAACTATGGCTACACCTTC | CASSLVTRDRGNYGYTF | NA | TRBD1 | TRBJ1-2 | TRBV5-1
TGTGCCATTCCGACAGGGCTGGGGGGAAATCAGCCCCAGCATTTT | CAIPTGLGGNQPQHF | few | TRBD1 | TRBJ1-5 | TRBV19
TGTGCCAGCAAAGCAAAAGCCTACAATGAGCAGTTCTTC | CASKAKAYNEQFF | NA | NA | TRBJ2-1 | TRBV12-3/TRBV12-4
TGTGCCAGCAGCTTAGAGCAGGGACTATCATACACAGATACGCAGTATTTT | CASSLEQGLSYTDTQYF | NA | TRBD2 | TRBJ2-3 | TRBV11-3
TGTGCCAGCAGTGTCGGGACAGGGTTTGGCTACACCTTC | CASSVGTGFGYTF | NA | TRBD1 | TRBJ1-2 | TRBV12-3/TRBV12-4
TGTGCCAGCAGCCCGACAGGGGATGAGCAGTTCTTC | CASSPTGDEQFF | once | TRBD1 | TRBJ2-1 | TRBV7-9
TGTGCCAGCTCCCGGGGGTCCTACGAGCAGTACTTC | CASSRGSYEQYF | NA | NA | TRBJ2-7 | TRBV6-5
TGTGCCAGCAGCTTGGCACAGGGTAGAGGTGAAAAACTGTTTTTT | CASSLAQGRGEKLFF | once | NA | TRBJ1-4 | TRBV5-6
TGTGCCAGCTCGCCCCAAGAAGCCTCCTACAATGAGCAGTTCTTC | CASSPQEASYNEQFF | NA | NA | TRBJ2-1 | TRBV18
TGTGCCAGCAGCCTTAGGACAGGGAGTTCGAATCAGCCCCAGCATTTT | CASSLRTGSSNQPQHF | once | TRBD1 | TRBJ1-5 | TRBV5-6
TGTGCCAGCAGCTCTAGGAGCGGGGGGGCGACCGGGGAGCTGTTTTTT | CASSSRSGGATGELFF | NA | TRBD2 | TRBJ2-2 | TRBV7-3
TGTGCCAGCAGCTTCCAGGCGAACACTGAAGCTTTCTTT | CASSFQANTEAFF | NA | NA | TRBJ1-1 | TRBV11-3
TGTGCCAGTAGTATAGGAGTGGGACAGGGGTACACCGGGGAGCTGTTTTTT | CASSIGVGQGYTGELFF | NA | TRBD1 | TRBJ2-2 | TRBV19
TGTGCCTGGAGTGCGACAGAAGAGCAGTTCTTC | CAWSATEEQFF | few | NA | TRBJ2-1 | TRBV30
TGTGCCAGTCGGACAGGGGCAAGTGAAAAACTGTTTTTT | CASRTGASEKLFF | NA | TRBD1 | TRBJ1-4 | TRBV2
TGTGCCAGCACCCCAGGGGGAACCAATGAAAAACTGTTTTTT | CASTPGGTNEKLFF | NA | TRBD1 | TRBJ1-4 | TRBV2
TGCGCCAGCAGCCAAAACTTACTACAGGGGAGGACTAATGAAAAACTGTTTTTT | CASSQNLLQGRTNEKLFF | once | TRBD1 | TRBJ1-4 | TRBV4-1
TGTGCCAGCAGCTTTAGAGATACGCAGTATTTT | CASSFRDTQYF | once | NA | TRBJ2-3 | TRBV11-3
TGCGCCAGCAGCTTGGCCGGCCCAGGGGGCACCGGGGAGCTGTTTTTT | CASSLAGPGGTGELFF | few | TRBD1 | TRBJ2-2 | TRBV5-1
TGTGCCAGCTCACCTTTACCAGGAAGTGGCTACACCTTC | CASSPLPGSGYTF | NA | NA | TRBJ1-2 | TRBV18
TGCGCCAGCAGCTCTCGACTAGCGGGGGCCACAGATACGCAGTATTTT | CASSSRLAGATDTQYF | NA | TRBD2 | TRBJ2-3 | TRBV5-1
TGTGCCAGCAGTTTCTGGACAGGGACTGATTTCTATGGCTACACCTTC | CASSFWTGTDFYGYTF | NA | TRBD1 | TRBJ1-2 | TRBV3-1/TRBV3-2
TGTGCCAGCAGCTTAGGTGCAGGGGGCACTGAAGCTTTCTTT | CASSLGAGGTEAFF | NA | TRBD1 | TRBJ1-1 | TRBV7-2
TGTGCCAGCAGCCCGGGACTAGCGTACGCCAATGAGCAGTTCTTC | CASSPGLAYANEQFF | NA | TRBD2 | TRBJ2-1 | TRBV4-2
TGTGCCAGCAGTTTACGGGCCAGTTCGGGGGAAGCTTTCTTT | CASSLRASSGEAFF | once | NA | TRBJ1-1 | TRBV27